The next 22 T cell receptor beta chains were all read from a single sample in a study of Ad26.COV2.S vaccination and SARS-CoV-2 variants. Profiled with immunoSEQ multiplex PCR; TCRdb holds only in-frame clones, not every one. Counted here are about 410,000 clones, 92% occurring once; the ten biggest clones make up around 1.7%. Treatment of the sample: roughly 20 received Ad26.COV2.S at low or high dose, single or two shots; roughly five received placebo; per-sample allocation not given. Each sample was drawn 63 days after the first injection (of vaccine or placebo). The material was peripheral blood, obtained in a trial of Ad26.COV2.S vaccine versus placebo. These receptors came from a person aged 18-60 years who received the Ad26.COV2.S COVID-19 vaccine or a placebo.

The V and J genes are TRBV5-1 and TRBJ2-7, with D perhaps matching TRBD2 (5 bases). The CDR3 consists of 13 residues. Trimming removed 4 bases at V and 2 bases at J, with 10 bases between. Germline V gene data show CDR1 as SGHRS and CDR2 as YFSETQ. CDR3 nucleotides: TGCGCCAGCAGCATGGACTCCCCCTACGAGCAGTACTTC. Protein product: CASSMDSPYEQYF.

Here the CDR3 DNA reads TGTGCCAGCAGCTTAGATTGGCAGACGAACACTGAAGCTTTCTTT. It encodes CASSLDWQTNTEAFF. This chain connects TRBV7-2 to TRBJ1-1; D unclear. CDR1 and CDR2 from the germline V gene are SGHTA and FQGNSA. The length of the CDR3 is 15 residues. V was cut by 1 base and J by 1 base, with 10 bases left in between.

V and J are TRBV9 and TRBJ2-7; 9 nucleotides line up with TRBD2. Trimming cost V 4 bases and J 5 bases; bases outside gene matches: 7. The germline V gene has CDR1 SGDLS and CDR2 YYNGEE. This CDR3 comprises 14 residues. The CDR3 region has the DNA TGTGCCAGCAGCCTTAATGCGGGGGGGCACGAGCAGTACTTC. Translation: CASSLNAGGHEQYF.

The CDR3 DNA follows: TGTGCTAGTGGAACGGGACTAGCGGGGGATGCAGATACGCAGTATTTT. Translating gives CASGTGLAGDADTQYF. The V gene is TRBV12-5, the J gene TRBJ2-3; 14 positions match TRBD2. Germline trimming cut 6 bases from V and 4 bases from J; bases unmatched to any gene: 6. CDR1 is LGHNT and CDR2 is FRNRAP in the germline V gene. The CDR3 extends over 16 amino acids. Variable domain in full (rest from reference TRBV12-5 and TRBJ2-3): DARVTQTPRHKVTEMGQEVTMRCQPILGHNTVFWYRQTMMQGLELLAYFRNRAPLDDSGMPKDRFSAEMPDATLATLKIQPSEPRDSAVYFCASGTGLAGDADTQYFGPGTRLTVL.

This chain connects TRBV11-3 to TRBJ2-2; 8 bases are a match to TRBD1. Germline V gene data show CDR1 as SGHNT and CDR2 as YENEEA. Unmatched junction bases numbered 3, after V lost 4 bases and J lost 5 bases. The CDR3 sequence is 14 residues long. CDR3 region: CASSSRTGTGELFF. The CDR3 DNA is TGTGCCAGCAGCTCAAGGACAGGGACCGGGGAGCTGTTTTTT.

The V gene is TRBV12-3 or TRBV12-4, the J gene TRBJ2-7, with 8 bases identical to TRBD2. The CDR3 covers 13 residues. Germline trimming cut 5 bases from V and 3 bases from J; bases unmatched to any gene: 3. The CDR3 region has the DNA TGTGCCAGCAGTACTAGCGGACTCTACGAGCAGTACTTC. Encoded protein: CASSTSGLYEQYF.

In regard to this clone: Sequence at one end of the junction differs from germline and may be a read error. The gene calls are TRBV5-5 and TRBJ1-1; maybe TRBD1 (5 bases). CDR3 length: 15 amino acids. Per germline, CDR1 SGHKS and CDR2 YYEKEE (reference sequence). CDR3 in amino acids: CARSLGGGVNTEAFF. The DNA for the CDR3 is TGTGCCCGCAGCTTGGGGGGAGGGGTGAACACTGAAGCTTTCTTT.

This chain uses TRBV6-2 or TRBV6-3 with TRBJ1-2; 7 bases align to TRBD1. CDR1 and CDR2 (germline): MNHEY, SVGEGT. The trim removed 5 bases at V and 3 bases at J, leaving 3 bases unmatched. The CDR3 has 13 amino acids. Written as DNA, the CDR3 is TGTGCCAGCAGTCATGACAGGGACTATGGCTACACCTTC. It is translated as CASSHDRDYGYTF.

This chain joins TRBV28 and TRBJ1-1, with TRBD1 matching 7 bases. The CDR3 extends over 15 amino acids. V gave up 5 bases and J gave up 0 bases; unmatched junction bases: 6. Germline V gene lookup returns CDR1 MDHEN and CDR2 SYDVKM. The CDR3 sequence: CASSPPGQLNTEAFF. The CDR3 nucleotides are TGTGCCAGCAGTCCTCCGGGACAGCTGAACACTGAAGCTTTCTTT.

J is TRBJ2-5 and V is TRBV4-3, with 7 nucleotides matching TRBD1. The CDR3 covers 18 residues. Germline V gives CDR1 LGHNA, CDR2 YSLEER. Trimming at V came to 1 base and at J to 5 bases, leaving 16 bases not matched to a gene. The CDR3 region has the DNA TGCGCCAGCAGCCAAGGATTTTACGCCAGGGGGACAAAGGAGACCCAGTACTTC. Translation: CASSQGFYARGTKETQYF.

There are a few counts of this clone. The V call is TRBV27, the J call TRBJ1-2, with D maybe TRBD1 (5 bases). Between the trimmed V and J ends, which lost 4 bases and 5 bases, there was a span of 14 bases. CDR1 is MNHEY, CDR2 SMNVEV, per germline (reference sequence). This CDR3 has 14 residues. CDR3 DNA sequence: TGTGCCAGCAGTTATGGGGCCAGCGATTATGGCTACACCTTC. It codes for CASSYGASDYGYTF.

The chain carries TRBV7-8 and TRBJ1-5, with no clear D. The CDR3 is made up of 17 amino acids. V was cut by 5 bases and J by 0 bases, with 17 bases left in between. The germline V gene has CDR1 SGHVS and CDR2 FQNEAQ. The CDR3 here is CASSPTIWRNSNQPQHF. The CDR3 coding sequence is TGTGCCAGCAGCCCTACTATCTGGAGGAATAGCAATCAGCCCCAGCATTTT.

This chain links TRBV5-1 with TRBJ1-2; D perhaps matches TRBD1 (5 bases). Germline CDR1 is SGHRS and CDR2 is YFSETQ. The CDR3 has 15 residues. V was shortened by 0 bases and J by 6 bases, with 15 bases between the two germline ends. CDR3 DNA: TGCGCCAGCAGCTTGGCCTCGGGGGATAGAAATGGCTACACCTTC. Amino acid sequence: CASSLASGDRNGYTF. Full variable domain (missing parts from reference TRBV5-1 and TRBJ1-2): KAGVTQTPRYLIKTRGQQVTLSCSPISGHRSVSWYQQTPGQGLQFLFEYFSETQRNKGNFPGRFSGRQFSNSRSEMNVSTLELGDSALYLCASSLASGDRNGYTFGSGTRLTVV.

The chain is built from TRBV18 and TRBJ1-5; D not certain. Trimming took off 3 bases at V and 7 bases at J, with 7 bases between the two ends. The CDR3 is made up of 12 amino acids. Looked up from germline, CDR1 is KGHSH and CDR2 is LQKENI. The CDR3 region is CASSPGQQPQHF. The CDR3 DNA follows: TGTGCCAGCTCACCCGGTCAGCAGCCCCAGCATTTT.

The chain carries TRBV11-3 and TRBJ2-3; D call uncertain. V was pared by 8 bases and J by 6 bases, with 15 bases between. This CDR3 spans 13 amino acids. Germline-derived CDR1 and CDR2 are SGHNT and YENEEA. In DNA, the CDR3 is TGTGCCAGCGGCGTTCGAGGATCCGATACGCAGTATTTT. Its translation: CASGVRGSDTQYF.

This chain uses TRBV6-2 or TRBV6-3 with TRBJ2-7; possibly TRBD2 for D (6 bases). The germline gives CDR1 MNHEY, CDR2 SVGEGT. There are 14 residues in the CDR3. Trimming cost V 5 bases and J 2 bases, with 13 bases left between them. The CDR3 DNA reads as TGTGCCAGCAGTCCGACGGGGGTTACCTACGAGCAGTACTTC. As protein: CASSPTGVTYEQYF.

The chain links TRBV11-3 to TRBJ1-1, with D possibly matching TRBD1 (6 bases). Between the trimmed V and J ends, which lost 6 bases and 3 bases, there was a span of 14 bases. Germline-derived CDR1 and CDR2 are SGHNT and YENEEA. The CDR3 sequence is 14 residues long. CDR3 in DNA: TGTGCCAGCAGTCTTACAGGGCTGGACACTGAAGCTTTCTTT. Protein product: CASSLTGLDTEAFF. The complete variable domain, with remaining parts taken from reference TRBV11-3 and TRBJ1-1, reads EAGVVQSPRYKIIEKKQPVAFWCNPISGHNTLYWYLQNLGQGPELLIRYENEEAVDDSQLPKDRFSAERLKGVDSTLKIQPAELGDSAVYLCASSLTGLDTEAFFGQGTRLTVV.

This clone has only a few counts. V gene TRBV25-1 combines with J gene TRBJ1-1, with no clear D. The CDR3 consists of 12 residues. V was trimmed by 6 bases and J by 7 bases, leaving 12 bases between them. Germline-derived CDR1 and CDR2 are MGHDK and SYGVNS. The CDR3 is CASSNTAFEAFF. The CDR3, as DNA: TGTGCCAGCAGCAACACAGCGTTTGAAGCTTTCTTT.

The chain recombines TRBV10-3 with TRBJ2-7; 10 nucleotides match TRBD1. The CDR3 extends over 14 amino acids. J gave up 3 bases and V 5 bases, and 4 bases lay outside the gene matches. Per the germline V gene, CDR1 is ENHRY and CDR2 is SYGVKD. The CDR3 coding sequence is TGTGCCATCAGTAACCGGGACAGGGGCTACGAGCAGTACTTC. Encoded protein: CAISNRDRGYEQYF.

The gene calls are TRBV27 and TRBJ1-6; D gene ambiguous. V was trimmed by 1 base and J by 0 bases, leaving 4 bases between them. Germline V CDR1 and CDR2: MNHEY, SMNVEV (reference sequence). This CDR3 has 15 residues. The CDR3 nucleotides are TGTGCCAGCAGTTTATACTTCTCCTATAATTCACCCCTCCACTTT. It codes for CASSLYFSYNSPLHF.

V usage is TRBV5-1 and J usage is TRBJ1-4; TRBD1 agrees at 7 bases. V shed 3 bases, J shed 5 bases, and the junction held 10 bases outside the gene matches. The CDR3 has 16 amino acids. Germline V CDR1 and CDR2: SGHRS, YFSETQ. The CDR3 region has the DNA TGCGCCAGCAGCTCCGGGACAGAAGGAAGAAATGAAAAACTGTTTTTT. Its translation: CASSSGTEGRNEKLFF.

The chain recombines TRBV5-1 with TRBJ2-3, with TRBD1 as a possible D gene (6 bases). There are 15 residues in the CDR3. CDR1 SGHRS and CDR2 YFSETQ come from the germline V gene. Trimming pared 4 bases from V and 2 bases from J, leaving 14 bases between. The CDR3 DNA follows: TGCGCCAGCAGCACCGGACAGTTGTTCACAGATACGCAGTATTTT. Translating it yields CASSTGQLFTDTQYF.